The 17 T cell receptor beta chains below come from one sample, sequenced in a study of spatial heterogeneity in lung cancer (dated by TCRdb to between 2018 and 2021). The time point label here, explained by the study, means: sample taken at primary tumor resection. Results the study describes overall, beyond this receptor: The tumor nonsynonymous mutation count correlated with the number of expanded alpha and beta TCRs within the tumor.

Preparation of the library involved 5' RACE. Sequencer: NextSeq 500. TCRdb reprocessing: public reads trimmed at Q25 with fastp, clones called with MiXCR, in-frame beta chains kept. Every distinct CDR3 protein forms one entry, paired with its most common genes and DNA. The sample table records fewer than 20,000 distinct CDR3 sequences; 4.5% to 7% of these occur just once. Jointly, the top ten make up around 10% of the sample. Their recognized antigens are unknown. The source material was lung tumor tissue, sampled at surgery. These receptors all stem from a female donor with early-stage non-small cell lung cancer.

This clonotype was recorded only once. The chain carries TRBV5-6 and TRBJ2-2; 8 nucleotides align to TRBD2. Germline V gene lookup returns CDR1 SGHDT and CDR2 YYEEEE. V trimming: 3 bases; J trimming: 1 base; junction bases outside the gene matches: 5. CDR3 length: 16 residues. CDR3 bases: TGTGCCAGCAGCTCGCGGGGGGCCGTGAACACCGGGGAGCTGTTTTTT. Its protein is CASSSRGAVNTGELFF.

This clonotype has at least ten counts. The chain uses TRBV29-1 and TRBJ1-1; D not resolved. This CDR3 contains 11 residues. The germline V gene encodes CDR1 SQVTM and CDR2 ANQGSEA. Trimming removed 3 bases at V and 1 base at J, with 3 bases between. CDR3 in amino acids: CSVDENTEAFF. CDR3 nucleotides: TGCAGCGTTGACGAGAACACTGAAGCTTTCTTT. Together with reference TRBV29-1 and TRBJ1-1, the CDR3 gives the full variable domain: SAVISQKPSRDICQRGTSLTIQCQVDSQVTMMFWYRQQPGQSLTLIATANQGSEATYESGFVIDKFPISRPNLTFSTLTVSNMSPEDSSIYLCSVDENTEAFFGQGTRLTVV.

The rearrangement links TRBV7-9 to TRBJ2-4; TRBD1 is a possible D gene (6 bases). This CDR3 has 16 residues. Germline V gene data show CDR1 as SEHNR and CDR2 as FQNEAQ (reference sequence). Trimming removed 4 bases at V and 0 bases at J, with 13 bases between. The CDR3 DNA reads TGTGCCAGCAGCTCAAAGACAGGACTAGCCAAAAACATTCAGTACTTC. It encodes CASSSKTGLAKNIQYF.

This clonotype showed up many times. The genes are TRBV5-1 and TRBJ1-1; D is unclear. Looked up from germline, CDR1 is SGHRS and CDR2 is YFSETQ. The ends were cut back, 0 bases at V and 4 bases at J, with 7 bases in the middle. The CDR3 spans 13 residues. The CDR3 region is CASSLALTTEAFF. In DNA, the CDR3 is TGCGCCAGCAGCTTGGCCCTTACCACTGAAGCTTTCTTT. The full variable domain, completed using reference TRBV5-1 and TRBJ1-1, is KAGVTQTPRYLIKTRGQQVTLSCSPISGHRSVSWYQQTPGQGLQFLFEYFSETQRNKGNFPGRFSGRQFSNSRSEMNVSTLELGDSALYLCASSLALTTEAFFGQGTRLTVV.

This clonotype was detected many times. The rearrangement uses TRBV10-3 and TRBJ2-7; D possibly matches TRBD1 or TRBD2 (5 bases each). From germline, CDR1 is ENHRY and CDR2 SYGVKD. V dropped 6 bases and J dropped 0 bases, with 9 bases sitting between them. CDR3 length: 13 amino acids. The CDR3 coding sequence is TGTGCCATCAGGGCAGGGAGCTCCTACGAGCAGTACTTC. This sequence encodes CAIRAGSSYEQYF.

This clonotype occurred many times. The chain carries TRBV11-2 and TRBJ2-5; TRBD2 agrees at 14 bases. Trimming took 2 bases from V and 4 from J; bases not matched to a gene: 9. The CDR3 sequence is 18 residues long. Germline V gives CDR1 SGHAT, CDR2 FQNNGV. CDR3 region: CASSLMGRGTSGRETQYF. The CDR3 DNA sequence: TGTGCCAGCAGCTTAATGGGGCGGGGGACTAGCGGGAGAGAGACCCAGTACTTC. Supplemented by reference TRBV11-2 and TRBJ2-5, the full variable domain reads EAGVAQSPRYKIIEKRQSVAFWCNPISGHATLYWYQQILGQGPKLLIQFQNNGVVDDSQLPKDRFSAERLKGVDSTLKIQPAKLEDSAVYLCASSLMGRGTSGRETQYFGPGTRLLVL.

This clonotype was counted a single time. Since the CDR3 does not end with the conserved phenylalanine or tryptophan, this likely comes from a read error. This chain connects TRBV5-5 to TRBJ2-2; D is unresolved. Germline lookup yields CDR1 SGHKS and CDR2 YYEKEE (reference sequence). The germline V and J ends were trimmed by 4 bases and 3 bases, with 19 bases remaining between them. The CDR3 consists of 17 residues. The CDR3 protein is CASSPQERGDYTGELFY. The CDR3 nucleotides read TGTGCCAGCAGCCCGCAGGAGCGCGGAGATTACACCGGGGAGCTGTTTTAT.

This clonotype is medium-sized (0.01 to 0.1%) in the sample. The V gene is TRBV10-3, the J gene TRBJ2-3; no definite D call. Looked up from germline, CDR1 is ENHRY and CDR2 is SYGVKD. CDR3 length: 12 amino acids. V was clipped by 3 bases and J by 6 bases, with 7 bases between them. CDR3: CAISDGPDTQYF. The CDR3 DNA is TGTGCCATCAGTGACGGCCCGGATACGCAGTATTTT.

This clonotype is classed as medium-sized. The V call is TRBV6-4, the J call TRBJ2-3; D tentatively fits TRBD1 or TRBD2 (5 bases each). Trimming shortened V by 2 bases and J by 2 bases, and 5 bases separated the two germline ends. The germline CDR1 and CDR2 sequences are MRHNA and SNTAGT. The CDR3 has 13 amino acids. The CDR3 DNA is TGTGCCAGCAGTGACGGGACCACAGATACGCAGTATTTT. Its translation is CASSDGTTDTQYF.

There are a few counts of this clonotype. This sequence joins TRBV7-2 and TRBJ2-1; D is uncertain. The germline V gene encodes CDR1 SGHTA and CDR2 FQGNSA. Trimming left V 0 bases short and J 2 bases short, with 11 bases between. The CDR3 runs 16 residues. CDR3 coding DNA: TGTGCCAGCAGCTTAGCGCTTGCCGAGCCCTACAATGAGCAGTTCTTC. Translating it yields CASSLALAEPYNEQFF. The full variable domain, completed using reference TRBV7-2 and TRBJ2-1, is GAGVSQSPSNKVTEKGKDVELRCDPISGHTALYWYRQSLGQGLEFLIYFQGNSAPDKSGLPSDRFSAERTGGSVSTLTIQRTQQEDSAVYLCASSLALAEPYNEQFFGPGTRLTVL.

This clonotype has a count of ten or more. This rearrangement joins TRBV5-1 to TRBJ1-2; D gene uncertain. The CDR3 has 12 residues. V lost 1 base and J 3 bases, leaving 4 bases between the germline ends. Germline V gene lookup returns CDR1 SGHRS and CDR2 YFSETQ. The CDR3 nucleotides read TGCGCCAGCAGCTTGATGGACTATGGCTACACCTTC. As protein: CASSLMDYGYTF.

This clonotype was observed at least ten times. The CDR3 DNA sequence: TGTGCCAGCAGCCACCACAGCGGCCAAGAGACCCAGTACTTC. Amino acid sequence: CASSHHSGQETQYF. The chain carries TRBV3-1 and TRBJ2-5; TRBD2 is a possible D gene (5 bases). This CDR3 is built from 14 residues. V lost 3 bases, J lost 1 base, and 9 bases lay in between. Per the germline V gene, CDR1 is LGHDT and CDR2 is YNNKEL (reference sequence).

This clonotype has more than one count but fewer than ten. J is TRBJ1-1 and V is TRBV5-1, with TRBD1 as a possible D gene (5 bases). Trimming removed 4 bases at V and 3 bases at J, with 10 bases between. CDR1 SGHRS and CDR2 YFSETQ come from the germline V gene. This CDR3 has 13 residues. The CDR3 is CASSPDRHTEAFF. CDR3 DNA: TGCGCCAGCAGCCCAGACAGACACACTGAAGCTTTCTTT.

At least ten counts were recorded for this clonotype. The chain is built from TRBV2 and TRBJ2-2; the match to TRBD2 covers 12 bases. The germline gives CDR1 SNHLY, CDR2 FYNNEI. The CDR3 loop spans 17 amino acids. The V gene end was trimmed by 8 bases and the J gene end by 7 bases; junction bases not matched to a gene: 14. The CDR3 DNA is TGTGCCAGCTCCCGAGGGAGACTAGCGGGAGTTATCGGGGAGCTGTTTTTT. Translated, it gives CASSRGRLAGVIGELFF.

This clonotype qualifies as medium-sized. The chain couples TRBV20-1 to TRBJ2-1, with 12 bases that match TRBD2. Germline values: CDR1 DFQATT, CDR2 SNEGSKA (reference sequence). The CDR3 runs 17 residues. The V segment lost 3 bases and the J segment 1 base; nucleotides outside the gene matches: 7. The CDR3 DNA follows: TGCAGTGCTAGGACTAGCGGGAGCCTGTTTTCCTACAATGAGCAGTTCTTC. This translates into CSARTSGSLFSYNEQFF.

This clonotype was seen at least ten times. The V and J genes are TRBV5-4 and TRBJ1-1, with 9 bases that match TRBD1. V shed 4 bases, J shed 5 bases, and the junction held 9 bases outside the gene matches. This CDR3 region has 15 residues. Looked up from germline, CDR1 is SGHNT and CDR2 is YYREEE (reference sequence). The CDR3 spells CASSPQDRGGTEAFF. The CDR3 DNA sequence: TGTGCCAGCAGCCCGCAGGACAGGGGTGGTACTGAAGCTTTCTTT.

This clonotype was observed many times. This chain joins TRBV7-2 and TRBJ2-2; weak D call: TRBD1 (6 bases). The CDR3 totals 16 residues. V lost 3 bases to trimming and J lost 1 base, with 12 bases between them. Germline CDR1 SGHTA, CDR2 FQGNSA. The CDR3 is CASSFAGTLNTGELFF. The CDR3 DNA sequence: TGTGCCAGCAGCTTCGCCGGGACACTGAACACCGGGGAGCTGTTTTTT.